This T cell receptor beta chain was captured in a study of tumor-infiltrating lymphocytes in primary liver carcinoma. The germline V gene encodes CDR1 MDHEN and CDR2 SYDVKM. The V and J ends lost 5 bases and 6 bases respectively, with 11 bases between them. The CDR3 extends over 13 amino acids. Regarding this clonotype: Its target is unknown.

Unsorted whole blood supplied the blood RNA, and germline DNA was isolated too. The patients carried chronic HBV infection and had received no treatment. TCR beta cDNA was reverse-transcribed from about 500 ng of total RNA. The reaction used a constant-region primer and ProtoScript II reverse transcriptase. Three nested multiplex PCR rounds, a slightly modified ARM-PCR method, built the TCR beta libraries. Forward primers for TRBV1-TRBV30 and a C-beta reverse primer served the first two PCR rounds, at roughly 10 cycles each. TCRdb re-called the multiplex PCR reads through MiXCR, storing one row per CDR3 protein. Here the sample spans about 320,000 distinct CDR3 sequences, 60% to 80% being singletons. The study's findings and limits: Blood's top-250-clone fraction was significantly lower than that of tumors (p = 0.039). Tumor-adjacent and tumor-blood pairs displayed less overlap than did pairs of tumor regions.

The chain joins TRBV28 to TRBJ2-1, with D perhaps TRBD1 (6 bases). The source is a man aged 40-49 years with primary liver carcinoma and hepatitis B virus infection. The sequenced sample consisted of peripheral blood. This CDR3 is CASSIGQLNEQFF. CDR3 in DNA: TGTGCCAGCAGTATTGGACAGCTCAATGAGCAGTTCTTC.